The 20 T cell receptor beta chains below all came from one sample that was sequenced in a study of spatial heterogeneity in lung cancer. Time point specified: sample taken at primary tumor resection. TCRdb called the 5' RACE reads again in MiXCR, with one record for every CDR3 protein. This sample has roughly 48,000 distinct CDR3 sequences; about 5.8% occur once, and the top ten carry around 10%. Sequenced material: PBMCs, taken at surgery. The receptor source for this set is a male donor with early-stage non-small cell lung cancer.

V usage is TRBV7-6 and J usage is TRBJ1-5; D unclear. Trimming removed 1 base at V and 5 bases at J, with 12 bases between. CDR1 and CDR2 (germline): SGHVS, FNYEAQ. CDR3 length: 15 amino acids. CDR3 sequence reads: CASSLVVGAHQPQHF. The DNA for the CDR3 is TGTGCCAGCAGCTTAGTAGTGGGCGCGCATCAGCCCCAGCATTTT.

This clonotype was observed at least ten times. This sequence joins TRBV7-2 and TRBJ2-1, with TRBD2 matching over 9 bases. Germline trimming cut 3 bases from V and 7 bases from J; bases unmatched to any gene: 10. The CDR3 runs 16 residues. CDR1 SGHTA and CDR2 FQGNSA come from the germline V gene. CDR3 nucleotide sequence: TGTGCCAGCAGCTTCATAGCGGGAGCGCGTGGAAATGAGCAGTTCTTC. It yields the protein CASSFIAGARGNEQFF.

This clonotype was found once. Germline and junction disagree at one end, which may indicate a read error. The chain has TRBV7-7 and TRBJ2-3; perhaps TRBD1 as D (6 bases). This CDR3 has 13 amino acids. CDR1 is SSHAT, CDR2 FNYEAQ, per germline (reference sequence). CDR3 sequence reads: CASSPGVADTQYF. The CDR3, as DNA: TGTGCTAGCAGCCCAGGGGTCGCAGATACGCAGTATTTT. The full variable domain, completed using reference TRBV7-7 and TRBJ2-3, is GAGVSQSPRYKVTKRGQDVTLRCDPISSHATLYWYQQALGQGPEFLTYFNYEAQPDKSGLPSDRFSAERPEGSISTLTIQRTEQRDSAMYRCASSPGVADTQYFGPGTRLTVL.

This clonotype has just a few counts. The chain links TRBV10-2 to TRBJ2-3, with 10 nucleotides matching TRBD2. The CDR3 contains 15 residues. Looked up from germline, CDR1 is WSHSY and CDR2 is SAAADI. Trimming cost V 2 bases and J 5 bases; bases outside gene matches: 4. The CDR3, as DNA: TGCGCCAGCAGTGAGCCGGGACTAGCGAGAGATACGCAGTATTTT. Amino acids: CASSEPGLARDTQYF.

This clonotype has at least ten counts. The V and J genes are TRBV6-5 and TRBJ2-5, with 7 bases lining up with TRBD2. CDR3 length: 15 residues. V gave up 7 bases and J gave up 2 bases; unmatched junction bases: 10. Germline assignment: CDR1 MNHEY and CDR2 SVGAGI. CDR3 DNA sequence: TGTGCCAGCACCGCCGCCGGGACTACTCAAGAGACCCAGTACTTC. Translating it yields CASTAAGTTQETQYF.

Within the sample, this clonotype is medium-sized (0.01 to 0.1%). V usage is TRBV25-1 and J usage is TRBJ1-3; no clear D. Trimming took off 4 bases at V and 5 bases at J, with 6 bases between the two ends. The CDR3 has 12 amino acids. Germline V lookup: CDR1 MGHDK, CDR2 SYGVNS. CDR3 region: CASSGVRNTIYF. In DNA form, the CDR3 reads TGTGCCAGCAGTGGTGTTCGAAACACCATATATTTT.

In this sample, this clonotype turned up many times. The CDR3: CSADGLAGTDTQYF. CDR3 nucleotide sequence: TGCAGTGCTGACGGACTAGCGGGAACAGATACGCAGTATTTT. The chain links TRBV20-1 to TRBJ2-3; 12 nucleotides align to TRBD2. CDR3 length equals 14 residues. The germline V gene encodes CDR1 DFQATT and CDR2 SNEGSKA (reference sequence). The V gene end was trimmed by 5 bases and the J gene end by 3 bases; junction bases not matched to a gene: 3.

This clonotype was detected only a few times. The chain links TRBV7-7 to TRBJ2-1; the D gene is possibly TRBD1 (6 bases). Germline CDR1 reads SSHAT; CDR2 reads FNYEAQ (reference sequence). V dropped 1 base and J dropped 10 bases, with 11 bases sitting between them. CDR3 length: 13 amino acids. For the CDR3, the DNA is TGTGCCAGCAGCTTAGACAGGGACCGGGAGCAGTTCTTC. It translates to CASSLDRDREQFF.

Ten or more counts support this clonotype. The CDR3 DNA follows: TGCGCCAGCAGCCAGCCCTATCTCGGGAGCTCAGATACGCAGTATTTT. Translation: CASSQPYLGSSDTQYF. This sequence joins TRBV4-3 and TRBJ2-3; D possibly corresponds to TRBD2 (6 bases). Germline V gene data show CDR1 as LGHNA and CDR2 as YSLEER. This CDR3 contains 16 residues. V lost 3 bases and J lost 4, with 17 bases in between.

This clonotype appeared many times. The rearrangement uses TRBV12-3 or TRBV12-4 and TRBJ2-1; TRBD2 matches 14 bases. The CDR3 sequence is 17 residues long. V lost 4 bases, J lost 2 bases, and 4 bases stayed unmatched. The CDR3 DNA follows: TGTGCCAGCAGTTCGACTAGCGGGAGGGGGACCTACAATGAGCAGTTCTTC. The encoded protein is CASSSTSGRGTYNEQFF.

This clonotype was counted many times. The chain uses TRBV5-1 and TRBJ2-2; the match to TRBD1 covers 12 bases. There are 15 residues in the CDR3. J was trimmed by 5 bases and V by 3 bases; bases with no gene match: 2. Germline V gives CDR1 SGHRS, CDR2 YFSETQ. CDR3 sequence: CASSWGQGATGELFF. The CDR3 coding sequence is TGCGCCAGCAGCTGGGGACAGGGGGCGACCGGGGAGCTGTTTTTT.

The V call is TRBV29-1, the J call TRBJ2-3; D tentatively fits TRBD1 or TRBD2 (7 bases each). CDR1 is SQVTM, CDR2 ANQGSEA, per germline. V was cut by 7 bases and J by 2 bases, with 19 bases left in between. This CDR3 is 15 amino acids long. The chain's CDR3 is CSATGQRDYTDTQYF. In DNA, the CDR3 is TGCAGCGCTACGGGACAGCGGGACTACACAGATACGCAGTATTTT.

The rearrangement uses TRBV27 and TRBJ2-2; D might be TRBD2 (6 bases). V was trimmed by 6 bases and J by 6 bases, leaving 14 bases between them. The V gene's germline CDR1 is MNHEY and CDR2 SMNVEV (reference sequence). This CDR3 contains 14 residues. DNA of the CDR3: TGTGCCAGCAGCGGGACTTATAAGTCCGGGGAGCTGTTTTTT. It specifies CASSGTYKSGELFF.

This clonotype was observed at least ten times. The chain is built from TRBV4-2 and TRBJ1-4; D might be TRBD1 (5 bases). Trimming shortened V by 4 bases and J by 6 bases, and 18 bases separated the two germline ends. CDR3 length: 16 residues. Per the germline V gene, CDR1 is LGHNA and CDR2 is YNFKEQ. The CDR3 DNA follows: TGTGCCAGCAGCCCGTCAATCGGGACGTCTTATGAAAAACTGTTTTTT. Residues: CASSPSIGTSYEKLFF.

This clonotype was observed at least ten times. The gene calls are TRBV4-2 and TRBJ2-2; a weak D match, TRBD2 (5 bases). Germline V gives CDR1 LGHNA, CDR2 YNFKEQ. V was shortened by 4 bases and J by 3 bases, with 9 bases between the two germline ends. The CDR3 totals 14 residues. CDR3 coding DNA: TGTGCCAGCAGCCGTGGAGGTTACACCGGGGAGCTGTTTTTT. This gives the protein CASSRGGYTGELFF.

This clonotype was seen ten or more times. The genes are TRBV29-1 and TRBJ2-5; D might be TRBD2 (5 bases). CDR1 is SQVTM and CDR2 is ANQGSEA in the germline V gene. The V end lost 7 bases, the J end lost 5 bases, and 17 bases lay between the germline ends. The CDR3 contains 13 residues. CDR3 nucleotide sequence: TGCAGCGCGAGTGGCGGCGGGTCCGAGACCCAGTACTTC. Translating gives CSASGGGSETQYF.

There are many counts of this clonotype. The chain links TRBV10-3 to TRBJ2-5; 7 nucleotides line up with TRBD1. Germline trimming cut 2 bases from V and 1 base from J; bases unmatched to any gene: 4. The CDR3 has 15 amino acids. CDR1 is ENHRY, CDR2 SYGVKD, per germline. In DNA, the CDR3 is TGTGCCATCAGTGAGGGACAGGCCCTCCAAGAGACCCAGTACTTC. It is translated as CAISEGQALQETQYF.

This clonotype was counted only a few times. This rearrangement joins TRBV27 to TRBJ2-7; TRBD1 is a possible D gene (6 bases). Germline lookup yields CDR1 MNHEY and CDR2 SMNVEV (reference sequence). The CDR3 consists of 15 residues. Deletions cut 0 bases from V and 4 bases from J, with 13 bases between. CDR3 sequence: CASSLSTGGAYEQYF. DNA for the CDR3: TGTGCCAGCAGTTTATCGACAGGAGGTGCGTACGAGCAGTACTTC.

Ten or more counts support this clonotype. This chain joins TRBV20-1 and TRBJ1-1; D uncertain. The V and J ends lost 7 bases and 3 bases respectively, with 15 bases between them. The CDR3 contains 13 residues. Per germline, CDR1 DFQATT and CDR2 SNEGSKA (reference sequence). The CDR3 sequence is CSVDEGRDTEAFF. CDR3 sequence (DNA): TGCAGTGTCGACGAGGGTAGGGACACTGAAGCTTTCTTT.

This clonotype was seen ten or more times. The chain carries TRBV12-3 or TRBV12-4 and TRBJ1-1, with a possible D match to TRBD1 (6 bases). V lost 5 bases to trimming and J lost 1 base, with 8 bases between them. This CDR3 comprises 13 residues. The CDR3 region has the DNA TGTGCCAGCAGTCCGGGACAGAACACTGAAGCTTTCTTT. This sequence encodes CASSPGQNTEAFF.